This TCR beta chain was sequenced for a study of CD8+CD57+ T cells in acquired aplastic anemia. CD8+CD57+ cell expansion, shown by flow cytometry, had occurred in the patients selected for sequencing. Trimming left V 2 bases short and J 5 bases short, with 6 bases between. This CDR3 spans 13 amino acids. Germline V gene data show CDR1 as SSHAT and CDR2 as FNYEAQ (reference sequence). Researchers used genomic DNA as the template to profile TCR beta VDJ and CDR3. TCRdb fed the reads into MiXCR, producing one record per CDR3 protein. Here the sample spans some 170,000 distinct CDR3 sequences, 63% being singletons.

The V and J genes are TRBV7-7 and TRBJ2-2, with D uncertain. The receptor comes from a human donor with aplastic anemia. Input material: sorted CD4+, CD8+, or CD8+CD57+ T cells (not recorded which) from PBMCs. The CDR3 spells CASSLMETGELFF. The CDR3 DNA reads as TGTGCCAGCAGCTTAATGGAGACCGGGGAGCTGTTTTTT.